The 6 T cell receptor beta chains below were found in one sample sequenced in a study of cytomegalovirus exposure and HLA in healthy donors. The PCR contained 60 Vbeta and 13 Jbeta primers. Here immunoSEQ multiplex PCR was the method, and the copy in TCRdb shows in-frame clones only, minus some. Of 55,000 to 75,000 clones in the sample, 60% to 70% were seen once. The sequencing sample was made of PBMCs. Source of these receptors: a man in his forties in good health and CMV-seropositive.

This clone was seen a handful of times. This chain joins TRBV9 and TRBJ2-1, with 8 bases fitting TRBD2. The ends lost 0 bases at V and 8 bases at J; junction bases unmatched: 7. This CDR3 comprises 15 residues. Germline CDR1 and CDR2: SGDLS and YYNGEE. CDR3 amino acids: CASSVGTSIWDEQFF. The CDR3 coding sequence is TGTGCCAGCAGCGTAGGGACTAGCATCTGGGATGAGCAGTTCTTC.

The chain recombines TRBV4-2 with TRBJ1-2; the match to TRBD1 covers 12 bases. The germline CDR1 and CDR2 sequences are LGHNA and YNFKEQ. V gave up 1 base and J gave up 7 bases; unmatched junction bases: 4. The CDR3 covers 15 residues. CDR3 protein: CASSQAGQGARGYTF. The CDR3 DNA reads as TGTGCCAGCAGCCAAGCGGGACAGGGGGCGCGTGGCTACACCTTC.

CDR3 bases: TGTGCCTGGAGCCCCCAAAGCGGCGAGCAGTACTTC. Translated: CAWSPQSGEQYF. The chain links TRBV30 to TRBJ2-5, with D possibly TRBD2 on 5 matching bases. The better agreement between TRBJ2-7 and the DNA end casts doubt on the J call. The CDR3 totals 12 residues. Per germline, CDR1 GTSNPN and CDR2 SVGIG (reference sequence).

CDR3 protein: CASSFASGGDEQFF. CDR3 coding DNA: TGTGCCAGCAGCTTTGCTAGCGGGGGCGATGAGCAGTTCTTC. The chain employs TRBV7-6 and TRBJ2-1, with 10 bases that match TRBD2. Looked up from germline, CDR1 is SGHVS and CDR2 is FNYEAQ. The CDR3 is made up of 14 amino acids. J was trimmed by 8 bases and V by 3 bases; bases with no gene match: 4.

This clone was observed a few times. This CDR3 reads CASSQSSGEQYF. The CDR3, as DNA: TGTGCCAGCAGCCAAAGCTCGGGCGAGCAGTACTTC. This rearrangement joins TRBV5-6 to TRBJ2-7; the D is unclear. There are 12 residues in the CDR3. Trimming took 4 bases from V and 6 from J, leaving 11 bases between them. In germline, CDR1 is SGHDT, CDR2 YYEEEE.

The chain recombines TRBV18 with TRBJ2-7; D is unresolved. Germline values: CDR1 KGHSH, CDR2 LQKENI. The germline V and J ends were trimmed by 0 bases and 0 bases, with 9 bases remaining between them. CDR3 length: 15 residues. The CDR3 nucleotides read TGTGCCAGCTCACCACCGAGCCGGAGCTCCTACGAGCAGTACTTC. It is translated as CASSPPSRSSYEQYF. Looking up the rest from reference TRBV18 and TRBJ2-7 gives the full variable domain: NAGVMQNPRHLVRRRGQEARLRCSPMKGHSHVYWYRQLPEEGLKFMVYLQKENIIDESGMPKERFSAEFPKEGPSILRIQQVVRGDSAAYFCASSPPSRSSYEQYFGPGTRLTVT.